Listed here is a single TCR beta chain. The Seattle site enrolled patients during active infection and followed them longitudinally. This record comes from a study of blood T cell repertoires in COVID-19. About the research overall: Both acute and convalescent COVID-19 samples were obtained from the United States, Italy and Spain. In each case, the material was cDNA or gDNA derived from T cells, B-cell-depleted T cells, or PBMCs.

Trimming pared 5 bases from V and 4 bases from J, leaving 14 bases between. Germline values: CDR1 SGHAT, CDR2 FQNNGV. This CDR3 is 14 amino acids long. Original handling: Amplified reference gene primers provided the basis for estimating nucleated cell counts. The table came from immunoSEQ multiplex PCR; TCRdb's copy has only in-frame clones and leaves some out. From that table come the V and J calls and clone size; the DNA was used to work out D and trimming. The top ten clones hold approximately 10% of a sample with approximately 170,000 clones, roughly nine tenths of them seen once. Material: peripheral blood. This chain joins TRBV11-2 and TRBJ1-1; no definite D call. The receptor was derived from a woman aged 60-70 years with COVID-19, enrolled during active disease. The CDR3 DNA sequence: TGTGCCAGCAGCGCCTTACGGGGTCGCACTGAAGCTTTCTTT. Its translation is CASSALRGRTEAFF.